Below are 27 T cell receptor beta chains sequenced from a single sample in a study of blood T cell repertoires in COVID-19. Method: immunoSEQ multiplex PCR; TCRdb's copy keeps in-frame clones and lacks some. Of 150,000 or so clones in the sample, roughly 80% are singletons; the top ten hold more than 8.5%. The specimen was peripheral blood. Receptors were obtained from a woman aged 45-60 years with active or convalescent COVID-19.

There are a few counts of this clone. The V call is TRBV15, the J call TRBJ1-4, with D unclear. The CDR3 covers 15 residues. V was cut by 1 base and J by 8 bases, with 14 bases left in between. The germline V gene has CDR1 LNHNV and CDR2 YYDKDF (reference sequence). DNA of the CDR3: TGTGCCACCAGCAGAGGGAGAGGGATGGACGAAAAACTGTTTTTT. This translates into CATSRGRGMDEKLFF.

The CDR3 coding sequence is TGTGCCAGCAGCCAAACGGGAAACACTGAAGCTTTCTTT. Translated: CASSQTGNTEAFF. The chain joins TRBV14 to TRBJ1-1; no reliable D call. CDR1 is SGHDN and CDR2 is FVKESK in the germline V gene. CDR3 length equals 13 residues. Trimming took 2 bases from V and 2 from J, leaving 6 bases between them.

This chain uses TRBV7-8 with TRBJ1-5, with D unclear. This CDR3 region has 15 residues. Trimming removed 0 bases at V and 11 bases at J, with 17 bases between. CDR1 is SGHVS and CDR2 is FQNEAQ in the germline V gene. The CDR3 is CASSLADGRGWTQHF. DNA for the CDR3: TGTGCCAGCAGCTTAGCCGACGGCCGCGGTTGGACCCAGCATTTT.

The V and J genes are TRBV18 and TRBJ2-1, with TRBD2 matching over 7 bases. Trimming took 4 bases from V and 1 from J; bases not matched to a gene: 7. The CDR3 covers 16 residues. Germline CDR1 is KGHSH and CDR2 is LQKENI. CDR3 nucleotide sequence: TGTGCCAGCTCACGGGAGGGCGGGCTGTCCTACAATGAGCAGTTCTTC. It specifies CASSREGGLSYNEQFF.

This chain joins TRBV4-3 and TRBJ1-4; 9 positions match TRBD1. V shed 0 bases, J shed 7 bases, and the junction held 9 bases outside the gene matches. CDR3 length: 17 amino acids. Germline assignment: CDR1 LGHNA and CDR2 YSLEER. The CDR3 protein is CASSQDSQGAAGEKLFF. The CDR3 nucleotides read TGCGCCAGCAGCCAAGACTCACAGGGGGCGGCGGGTGAAAAACTGTTTTTT.

V gene TRBV7-2 combines with J gene TRBJ1-3; 7 nucleotides agree with TRBD1. J gave up 2 bases and V 6 bases, and 1 base lay outside the gene matches. Germline CDR1 SGHTA, CDR2 FQGNSA. CDR3 length: 13 residues. The CDR3 DNA reads TGTGCCAGCAGAGGGGGCACTGGAAACACCATATATTTT. It yields the protein CASRGGTGNTIYF.

The gene calls are TRBV19 and TRBJ2-3; 8 positions agree with TRBD1. This CDR3 has 16 amino acids. Germline loops: CDR1 LNHDA, CDR2 SQIVND (reference sequence). The trim removed 6 bases at V and 0 bases at J, leaving 8 bases unmatched. CDR3 coding DNA: TGTGCCAGTAGCCCCAGACAGGGGACTAGCACAGATACGCAGTATTTT. This sequence encodes CASSPRQGTSTDTQYF.

This chain connects TRBV30 to TRBJ1-4, with 10 bases that match TRBD1. This CDR3 contains 14 residues. The germline gives CDR1 GTSNPN, CDR2 SVGIG (reference sequence). V lost 6 bases, J lost 7 bases, and 8 bases stayed unmatched. The CDR3 sequence: CACPGTGVVEKLFF. DNA for the CDR3: TGTGCCTGCCCCGGGACAGGGGTGGTTGAAAAACTGTTTTTT.

This clone was observed a single time. This sequence joins TRBV27 and TRBJ2-1; 9 bases are shared with TRBD1. Germline V CDR1 and CDR2: MNHEY, SMNVEV (reference sequence). V trimming: 6 bases; J trimming: 3 bases; junction bases outside the gene matches: 9. The CDR3 loop spans 16 amino acids. CDR3 DNA: TGTGCCAGCAGGCAAAGACCGGGACAGGGCTACAATGAGCAGTTCTTC. This translates into CASRQRPGQGYNEQFF.

V gene TRBV6-5 combines with J gene TRBJ1-1; no clear D gene. The CDR3 runs 15 residues. The V gene's germline CDR1 is MNHEY and CDR2 SVGAGI. Trimming shortened V by 2 bases and J by 2 bases, and 12 bases separated the two germline ends. The CDR3 nucleotides read TGTGCCAGCAGTTACCGTTGGGCCATCAACACTGAAGCTTTCTTT. Its translation is CASSYRWAINTEAFF.

The gene calls are TRBV7-8 and TRBJ1-5; weak D call: TRBD1 (5 bases). The V gene lost 5 bases and the J gene lost 2 bases, with 10 bases spanning the gap. Germline V gives CDR1 SGHVS, CDR2 FQNEAQ. This CDR3 is built from 14 residues. The CDR3 DNA sequence: TGTGCCAGCAGCCCTGCGACAGGCAATCAGCCCCAGCATTTT. Protein product: CASSPATGNQPQHF.

J is TRBJ1-1 and V is TRBV10-3; 9 nucleotides match TRBD1. This CDR3 region has 13 residues. CDR1 is ENHRY, CDR2 SYGVKD, per germline. The J segment lost 7 bases and the V segment lost 4 bases, leaving 4 bases of the junction unmatched. CDR3 protein: CAISGGQGNEAFF. CDR3 DNA: TGTGCCATCAGTGGGGGACAGGGAAATGAAGCTTTCTTT.

The rearrangement joins TRBV7-2 to TRBJ1-2; the D is unclear. The V end lost 2 bases, the J end lost 8 bases, and 18 bases lay between the germline ends. The CDR3 is made up of 15 amino acids. Germline loops: CDR1 SGHTA, CDR2 FQGNSA. The CDR3 reads CASSLSLTVNVGYTF. The CDR3 DNA follows: TGTGCCAGCAGCTTAAGTCTTACAGTGAACGTAGGCTACACCTTC. Variable domain in full (rest from reference TRBV7-2 and TRBJ1-2): GAGVSQSPSNKVTEKGKDVELRCDPISGHTALYWYRQSLGQGLEFLIYFQGNSAPDKSGLPSDRFSAERTGGSVSTLTIQRTQQEDSAVYLCASSLSLTVNVGYTFGSGTRLTVV.

The V gene is TRBV5-1, the J gene TRBJ1-1; 8 positions match TRBD1. V shed 4 bases, J shed 1 base, and the junction held 3 bases outside the gene matches. CDR1 SGHRS and CDR2 YFSETQ come from the germline V gene. The CDR3 has 14 amino acids. The CDR3 loop reads CASSTDRGNTEAFF. CDR3 coding DNA: TGCGCCAGCAGCACCGACAGGGGGAACACTGAAGCTTTCTTT.

The chain couples TRBV19 to TRBJ1-5; TRBD1 might be the D (5 bases). The CDR3 runs to 16 residues. The germline CDR1 and CDR2 sequences are LNHDA and SQIVND (reference sequence). V lost 7 bases to trimming and J lost 2 bases, with 18 bases between them. In DNA form, the CDR3 reads TGTGCCAGTACCGAACGGCAGGGCCGGGGCAATCAGCCCCAGCATTTT. It yields the protein CASTERQGRGNQPQHF.

This clone was seen at least ten times. The V call is TRBV2, the J call TRBJ1-1; no reliable D call. Looked up from germline, CDR1 is SNHLY and CDR2 is FYNNEI. The CDR3 covers 15 residues. V lost 4 bases, J lost 8 bases, and 20 bases lay in between. The DNA for the CDR3 is TGTGCCAGCAGTGGAGGGCTACGACACCTTTGGGAAGCTTTCTTT. Residues: CASSGGLRHLWEAFF. Combining the CDR3 with reference TRBV2 and TRBJ1-1 gives the whole variable domain EPEVTQTPSHQVTQMGQEVILRCVPISNHLYFYWYRQILGQKVEFLVSFYNNEISEKSEIFDDQFSVERPDGSNFTLKIRSTKLEDSAMYFCASSGGLRHLWEAFFGQGTRLTVV.

The J gene is TRBJ2-5, the V gene TRBV5-4, with 9 positions matching TRBD2. Trimming cost V 0 bases and J 4 bases; bases outside gene matches: 7. Germline assignment: CDR1 SGHNT and CDR2 YYREEE (reference sequence). The CDR3 runs 16 residues. The CDR3, as DNA: TGTGCCAGCAGCTTGGGGGGCGGGAGGGCCGTAGAGACCCAGTACTTC. It is translated as CASSLGGGRAVETQYF.

The V call is TRBV19, the J call TRBJ1-1; no firm D call. This CDR3 region has 13 residues. The V gene's germline CDR1 is LNHDA and CDR2 SQIVND (reference sequence). V was clipped by 5 bases and J by 2 bases, with 9 bases between them. CDR3 DNA sequence: TGTGCCAGTAGTTCTACAGAAAACACTGAAGCTTTCTTT. It codes for CASSSTENTEAFF.

The rearrangement uses TRBV6-1 and TRBJ2-7; 8 bases agree with TRBD2. Germline trimming cut 2 bases from V and 1 base from J; bases unmatched to any gene: 7. CDR1 MNHNS and CDR2 SASEGT come from the germline V gene. This CDR3 is 16 amino acids long. The CDR3 coding sequence is TGTGCCAGCAGTGAAATGCGGCGGGAGGTTTCCTACGAGCAGTACTTC. The encoded protein is CASSEMRREVSYEQYF.

The rearrangement links TRBV29-1 to TRBJ1-1; a weak D match, TRBD1 (6 bases). The CDR3 length is 12 residues. The V end lost 6 bases, the J end lost 10 bases, and 18 bases lay between the germline ends. The germline CDR1 and CDR2 sequences are SQVTM and ANQGSEA. This chain's CDR3 is CSVARGGEGAFF. The CDR3 DNA is TGCAGCGTCGCCCGAGGGGGGGAGGGAGCTTTCTTT.

This clone showed up just once. The rearrangement uses TRBV7-8 and TRBJ2-2; 9 nucleotides agree with TRBD2. Germline V CDR1 and CDR2: SGHVS, FQNEAQ. CDR3 length: 16 residues. The V gene end was trimmed by 5 bases and the J gene end by 6 bases; junction bases not matched to a gene: 10. The CDR3 region has the DNA TGTGCCAGCAGCCCACTAGCGGGCCTCGATTCCGGGGAGCTGTTTTTT. Protein product: CASSPLAGLDSGELFF.

The chain joins TRBV19 to TRBJ2-6, with 8 nucleotides matching TRBD1. J gave up 3 bases and V 2 bases, and 3 bases lay outside the gene matches. Germline CDR1 reads LNHDA; CDR2 reads SQIVND (reference sequence). This CDR3 contains 16 residues. The CDR3 DNA reads TGTGCCAGTAGTATAACAGGGGGTGATGGGGCCAACGTCCTGACTTTC. Protein product: CASSITGGDGANVLTF.

The chain is built from TRBV7-3 and TRBJ2-1; TRBD2 matches 12 bases. Trimming cost V 4 bases and J 5 bases; bases outside gene matches: 3. The CDR3 runs 15 residues. The germline V gene has CDR1 SGHTA and CDR2 FQGTGA. CDR3 sequence reads: CASSWTSGTDNEQFF. For the CDR3, the DNA is TGTGCCAGCAGCTGGACTAGCGGGACGGACAATGAGCAGTTCTTC.

The rearrangement links TRBV7-2 to TRBJ1-3, with 7 bases that match TRBD1. Germline CDR1 reads SGHTA; CDR2 reads FQGNSA. The junction had 2 bases not matched to a gene; V was cut back by 1 base and J by 2 bases. The CDR3 spans 15 residues. DNA of the CDR3: TGTGCCAGCAGCTTAGACAGGGGTGCTGGAAACACCATATATTTT. Protein: CASSLDRGAGNTIYF.

V is TRBV5-5 and J is TRBJ2-2, with D possibly matching TRBD2 (6 bases). The CDR3 has 14 residues. Deletions cut 4 bases from V and 10 bases from J, with 17 bases between. In germline, CDR1 is SGHKS, CDR2 YYEKEE (reference sequence). CDR3: CASSLGTLVTELFF. CDR3 nucleotide sequence: TGTGCCAGCAGCCTTGGGACTCTCGTCACGGAGCTGTTTTTT.

The chain employs TRBV9 and TRBJ2-3, with 7 bases identical to TRBD1. The V gene end was trimmed by 2 bases and the J gene end by 2 bases; junction bases not matched to a gene: 11. This CDR3 contains 17 residues. Germline V lookup: CDR1 SGDLS, CDR2 YYNGEE. DNA for the CDR3: TGTGCCAGCAGCGTCCCCCGGGACAGCCTAAACACAGATACGCAGTATTTT. Translation gives CASSVPRDSLNTDTQYF.

The gene calls are TRBV10-3 and TRBJ1-4, with no clear D. Per germline, CDR1 ENHRY and CDR2 SYGVKD. This CDR3 has 13 residues. The V end lost 3 bases, the J end lost 2 bases, and 4 bases lay between the germline ends. The CDR3 bases are TGTGCCATCAGTGACCCTACTAATGAAAAACTGTTTTTT. Its protein is CAISDPTNEKLFF.